The rows below give T cell receptor beta chains drawn from one sample of a study of T cells in Graves' hyperthyroidism and ophthalmopathy. From the multiplex PCR reads, TCRdb called clonotypes with MiXCR, one entry per CDR3 protein. The top ten clones hold roughly 49% of a sample with under 350,000 distinct CDR3 sequences, 15% to 20% of them seen once. The sample was blood. The origin of the receptors is a woman aged 45-65 years with Graves' hyperthyroidism. The CDR3 runs from the conserved cysteine through the conserved F or W. A D gene is named only where the DNA matches it firmly.

J gene: TRBJ2-5; D gene: NA; V gene: TRBV6-1; CDR3 protein: CASSEFRSKETQYF
J gene: TRBJ1-1; D gene: TRBD1; V gene: TRBV2; CDR3 protein: CAIDSGGRDRVTFF
J gene: TRBJ2-3; D gene: NA; V gene: TRBV28; CDR3 protein: CASGPSFADTQYF
J gene: TRBJ1-6; D gene: TRBD1; V gene: TRBV27; CDR3 protein: CASSRDRTNSPLHF
J gene: TRBJ2-1; D gene: NA; V gene: TRBV28; CDR3 protein: CASGTFPSSYNEQFF
J gene: TRBJ2-6; D gene: TRBD1; V gene: TRBV2; CDR3 protein: CAQRWTGQPGGANVLTF
J gene: TRBJ1-2; D gene: NA; V gene: TRBV2; CDR3 protein: CASSNRQLGYTF
J gene: TRBJ2-3; D gene: TRBD2; V gene: TRBV2; CDR3 protein: CASTTSGRLDTQYF
J gene: TRBJ2-1; D gene: NA; V gene: TRBV14; CDR3 protein: CASSQARVGHWQFF
J gene: TRBJ1-1; D gene: NA; V gene: TRBV5-1; CDR3 protein: CASSLEVANTEAFF
J gene: TRBJ1-4; D gene: TRBD1; V gene: TRBV7-9; CDR3 protein: CASSLNTGAYEKLFF
J gene: TRBJ2-5; D gene: NA; V gene: TRBV6-1; CDR3 protein: CASSFQGHETQYF
J gene: TRBJ2-3; D gene: NA; V gene: TRBV5-1; CDR3 protein: CASSLGPNTDTQYF
J gene: TRBJ2-2; D gene: NA; V gene: TRBV20-1; CDR3 protein: CSAWGSRNTGELFF
J gene: TRBJ1-1; D gene: NA; V gene: TRBV18; CDR3 protein: CASSSTEDTEAFF
J gene: TRBJ2-1; D gene: NA; V gene: TRBV20-1; CDR3 protein: CSAGDSRQVYNEQFF
J gene: TRBJ2-3; D gene: NA; V gene: TRBV6-1; CDR3 protein: CASSEPYGRRSTDTQYF
J gene: TRBJ2-3; D gene: NA; V gene: TRBV28; CDR3 protein: CATAGDTQYF
J gene: TRBJ1-5; D gene: NA; V gene: TRBV30; CDR3 protein: CAWNTEWDQPQHF
J gene: TRBJ1-2; D gene: NA; V gene: TRBV10-3; CDR3 protein: CAINTGYYGYTF
J gene: TRBJ2-6; D gene: NA; V gene: TRBV20-1; CDR3 protein: CSARSPLSGANVLTF
J gene: TRBJ2-2; D gene: NA; V gene: TRBV7-9; CDR3 protein: CASSLDGPNTGELFF
J gene: TRBJ2-5; D gene: NA; V gene: TRBV2; CDR3 protein: CASSEASQAETQYF
J gene: TRBJ2-1; D gene: TRBD1; V gene: TRBV11-2; CDR3 protein: CASQTGGSYNEQFF
J gene: TRBJ2-2; D gene: NA; V gene: TRBV27; CDR3 protein: CASSLSTYTGELFF
J gene: TRBJ1-1; D gene: NA; V gene: TRBV5-4; CDR3 protein: CASSPQTGLSNTEAFF
J gene: TRBJ2-3; D gene: NA; V gene: TRBV12-3/TRBV12-4; CDR3 protein: CASSPDFHDTQYF
J gene: TRBJ2-5; D gene: NA; V gene: TRBV3-1; CDR3 protein: CASSPGRGRETQYF
J gene: TRBJ2-1; D gene: TRBD2; V gene: TRBV5-1; CDR3 protein: CASSFSLAGNNEQFF
J gene: TRBJ2-4; D gene: TRBD2; V gene: TRBV27; CDR3 protein: CASSQKGGAGGRDIQYF
J gene: TRBJ1-1; D gene: NA; V gene: TRBV20-1; CDR3 protein: CSAGRDMNTEAFF
J gene: TRBJ2-5; D gene: TRBD1; V gene: TRBV11-3; CDR3 protein: CASSLGTGGAETQYF
J gene: TRBJ2-7; D gene: NA; V gene: TRBV6-1; CDR3 protein: CASSEVGIGEFDYEQYF
J gene: TRBJ1-1; D gene: TRBD1; V gene: TRBV20-1; CDR3 protein: CSARGGQGTPEAFF
J gene: TRBJ2-3; D gene: NA; V gene: TRBV6-1; CDR3 protein: CASSSLREPDTQYF
J gene: TRBJ2-1; D gene: TRBD2; V gene: TRBV19; CDR3 protein: CASSIVVGGTTHNEQFF
J gene: TRBJ2-1; D gene: TRBD1; V gene: TRBV11-2; CDR3 protein: CASSSPGTGGSEQFF
J gene: TRBJ2-7; D gene: TRBD2; V gene: TRBV9; CDR3 protein: CASSEKGTSGSTYEQYF
J gene: TRBJ1-6; D gene: NA; V gene: TRBV12-3/TRBV12-4; CDR3 protein: CASKKQGVDNSPLHF
J gene: TRBJ2-3; D gene: NA; V gene: TRBV29-1; CDR3 protein: CSVRWSSTDTQYF
J gene: TRBJ2-2; D gene: TRBD1; V gene: TRBV27; CDR3 protein: CASSSTGGGFLGELFF